This T cell receptor (beta chain) was identified in a study of regulatory T cells in long-lasting Graves disease. Study-wide results and caveats: Researchers examined only peripheral blood and not thyroid tissue.

CDR1 SGHRS and CDR2 YFSETQ come from the germline V gene. V was clipped by 7 bases and J by 6 bases, with 8 bases between them. This CDR3 has 11 residues. The authors built TCR beta libraries using iRepertoire HTBI primers and Arm-PCR of CDR3 regions. TCRdb reprocessed the multiplex PCR reads with MiXCR, giving one entry per CDR3 protein. Among 350,000 to 550,000 distinct CDR3 sequences listed, 12% to 15% were seen once. Time point described: newly diagnosed GD, antithyroid drugs for less than 3 months. PBMC-derived RNA was used for the TCR library. A blood draw put about 9 milliliters of peripheral blood into EDTA tubes. This clonotype was counted ten times or more. Its antigen is undetermined. The same specimen was also included in a second study, on T cells in Graves' hyperthyroidism and ophthalmopathy. That work states: Most clonotypes expanded in the thyroid (above 0.001) were also present in blood. Median prediction lead before ophthalmopathy onset was 6.5 months with the model.

Material: peripheral blood mononuclear cells (PBMCs), obtained at new diagnosis, from a patient treated with antithyroid drugs. The sequence was obtained from a woman aged 45-65 years with Graves disease. The chain recombines TRBV5-1 with TRBJ2-1; D unclear. The CDR3 here is CASRIANEQFF. DNA of the CDR3: TGCGCCAGCCGTATCGCCAATGAGCAGTTCTTC. Variable domain in full (rest from reference TRBV5-1 and TRBJ2-1): KAGVTQTPRYLIKTRGQQVTLSCSPISGHRSVSWYQQTPGQGLQFLFEYFSETQRNKGNFPGRFSGRQFSNSRSEMNVSTLELGDSALYLCASRIANEQFFGPGTRLTVL.